A single sample gave rise to the 23 T cell receptor beta chains below, sequenced in a study of blood T cell repertoires in COVID-19. This table comes from immunoSEQ multiplex PCR, and its TCRdb copy is limited to in-frame clones, with some not included. The table shows over 150,000 clones, with over 80% occurring only once. The specimen was peripheral blood. Receptors originate from a woman aged 55-69 years with acute or convalescent COVID-19.

This clone showed up just once. V is TRBV2 and J is TRBJ1-1, with TRBD1 matching 9 bases. Trimming took 9 bases from V and 5 from J; bases not matched to a gene: 4. The CDR3 loop spans 12 amino acids. Germline CDR1 SNHLY, CDR2 FYNNEI. The DNA for the CDR3 is TGTGCCAGGGGACAGGGTAGGACTGAAGCTTTCTTT. As protein: CARGQGRTEAFF.

The CDR3 protein is CASSIARTGGGNQPQHF. The CDR3 nucleotides are TGTGCCAGTAGTATAGCCCGGACAGGGGGCGGCAATCAGCCCCAGCATTTT. The chain carries TRBV19 and TRBJ1-5; 11 nucleotides align to TRBD1. CDR1 is LNHDA and CDR2 is SQIVND in the germline V gene (reference sequence). The V and J ends lost 1 base and 2 bases, in that order; junction bases with no gene match: 4. This CDR3 is built from 17 residues.

The chain employs TRBV7-2 and TRBJ2-1; TRBD1 matches at 8 bases. Unmatched junction bases numbered 10, after V lost 0 bases and J lost 9 bases. Germline V gene data show CDR1 as SGHTA and CDR2 as FQGNSA. The CDR3 is made up of 16 amino acids. CDR3: CASSLAPGQARGEQFF. The CDR3 region has the DNA TGTGCCAGCAGCTTAGCCCCGGGACAGGCACGAGGTGAGCAGTTCTTC.

DNA for the CDR3: TGTGCCAGCAGCTCTCCGGGACAAGCGACCTACGAGCAGTACTTC. This translates into CASSSPGQATYEQYF. This chain joins TRBV5-4 and TRBJ2-7; TRBD1 might be the D (6 bases). Germline lookup yields CDR1 SGHNT and CDR2 YYREEE (reference sequence). The CDR3 sequence is 15 residues long. Trimming removed 3 bases at V and 2 bases at J, with 15 bases between.

The chain employs TRBV7-8 and TRBJ2-5; 8 bases line up with TRBD1. V lost 8 bases and J lost 4; bases outside the gene matches: 9. CDR1 is SGHVS and CDR2 is FQNEAQ in the germline V gene. This CDR3 contains 14 residues. The CDR3 nucleotides are TGTGCCAGCCAAAAGGGGGACAGGTTAGAGACCCAGTACTTC. Its translation: CASQKGDRLETQYF.

This clone was detected only once. The J gene is TRBJ2-5, the V gene TRBV7-2, with D perhaps TRBD2 (6 bases). Germline V gene sequence: CDR1 SGHTA, CDR2 FQGNSA. There are 15 residues in the CDR3. V lost 1 base and J lost 1, with 10 bases in between. CDR3 sequence reads: CASSLGRGPQETQYF. As DNA, the CDR3 is TGTGCCAGCAGCTTAGGGCGGGGCCCCCAAGAGACCCAGTACTTC.

The chain recombines TRBV5-6 with TRBJ2-3; possibly TRBD2 for D (5 bases). CDR1 SGHDT and CDR2 YYEEEE come from the germline V gene. The CDR3 has 15 residues. The ends were cut back, 5 bases at V and 9 bases at J, with 22 bases in the middle. CDR3 amino acids: CASSPGSAGSLTQYF. In DNA, the CDR3 is TGTGCCAGCAGTCCGGGGTCCGCTGGGTCGCTCACGCAGTATTTT.

The genes are TRBV20-1 and TRBJ1-2; D possibly corresponds to TRBD1 (5 bases). The CDR3 is 11 residues long. The germline V gene has CDR1 DFQATT and CDR2 SNEGSKA (reference sequence). V lost 4 bases, J lost 7 bases, and 10 bases lay in between. CDR3 residues: CSAIIDSGYTF. CDR3 nucleotides: TGCAGTGCTATCATTGACAGTGGCTACACCTTC.

The CDR3 region is CASSLGQGNEQFF. In nucleotides, the CDR3 is TGTGCCAGCAGCTTAGGGCAGGGCAATGAGCAGTTCTTC. J is TRBJ2-1 and V is TRBV11-2, with D tentatively TRBD1 (5 bases). The CDR3 extends over 13 amino acids. V was cut by 1 base and J by 6 bases, with 7 bases left in between. Germline V lookup: CDR1 SGHAT, CDR2 FQNNGV.

The V and J genes are TRBV25-1 and TRBJ2-3, with 8 bases aligning to TRBD2. The V and J ends lost 4 bases and 4 bases, in that order; junction bases with no gene match: 13. Germline lookup yields CDR1 MGHDK and CDR2 SYGVNS. CDR3 length: 17 amino acids. The CDR3 reads CASSGEWRGANSDTQYF. Written as DNA, the CDR3 is TGTGCCAGCAGTGGAGAATGGCGGGGGGCCAACTCAGATACGCAGTATTTT.

The chain employs TRBV15 and TRBJ1-6; no clear D gene. The V end was cut by 5 bases, the J end by 8 bases, with 10 bases between. The CDR3 covers 13 residues. The germline V gene has CDR1 LNHNV and CDR2 YYDKDF (reference sequence). CDR3 coding DNA: TGTGCCACCAGCCCCCAGTATCATTCACCCCTCCACTTT. Protein: CATSPQYHSPLHF.

The chain joins TRBV10-3 to TRBJ1-2; 9 positions agree with TRBD1. There are 17 residues in the CDR3. Germline values: CDR1 ENHRY, CDR2 SYGVKD. With V trimmed by 6 bases and J by 4 bases, 15 bases remained unmatched. The CDR3 region is CAISDDQTGGRLYGYTF. CDR3 in DNA: TGTGCCATCAGCGACGACCAGACAGGGGGGCGACTCTATGGCTACACCTTC.

The chain joins TRBV7-9 to TRBJ2-1, with 8 bases aligning to TRBD1. The CDR3 is made up of 17 amino acids. CDR1 and CDR2 (germline): SEHNR, FQNEAQ (reference sequence). V dropped 5 bases and J dropped 8; count of bases not matched to a gene: 17. CDR3 in DNA: TGTGCCAGCAGCGGAAACGGATGGACAGGGTTTCTAGATGAGCAGTTCTTC. Translating gives CASSGNGWTGFLDEQFF.

V gene TRBV24-1 combines with J gene TRBJ1-5; 8 bases match TRBD1. This CDR3 has 13 residues. The V gene's germline CDR1 is KGHDR and CDR2 SFDVKD. Trimming removed 9 bases from V and 7 bases from J; junction bases left unmatched: 7. The DNA of the CDR3 is TGTGCCACCCAGGGGGCGCCGAGGCAGCCCCAGCATTTT. This encodes CATQGAPRQPQHF.

This chain links TRBV7-8 with TRBJ2-6; D unresolved. The CDR3 is 16 residues long. Germline CDR1 reads SGHVS; CDR2 reads FQNEAQ. The V end was cut by 0 bases, the J end by 0 bases, with 6 bases between. This chain's CDR3 is CASSLASGSGANVLTF. In DNA, the CDR3 is TGTGCCAGCAGCTTAGCGTCGGGCTCTGGGGCCAACGTCCTGACTTTC. Full variable domain (outside the CDR3, taken from reference TRBV7-8 and TRBJ2-6): GAGVSQSPRYKVAKRGQDVALRCDPISGHVSLFWYQQALGQGPEFLTYFQNEAQLDKSGLPSDRFFAERPEGSVSTLKIQRTQQEDSAVYLCASSLASGSGANVLTFGAGSRLTVL.

The chain has TRBV9 and TRBJ1-1, with D perhaps matching TRBD1 (5 bases). Germline values: CDR1 SGDLS, CDR2 YYNGEE. The CDR3 length is 13 residues. V was pared by 0 bases and J by 7 bases, with 10 bases between. This CDR3 reads CASSVAMTDEAFF. The CDR3 nucleotides are TGTGCCAGCAGCGTAGCTATGACAGATGAAGCTTTCTTT.

The gene calls are TRBV6-5 and TRBJ1-4, with 7 bases identical to TRBD1. The CDR3 totals 13 residues. In germline, CDR1 is MNHEY, CDR2 SVGAGI. V lost 6 bases, J lost 11 bases, and 9 bases stayed unmatched. The CDR3 DNA reads as TGTGCCAGCAGGGGAACAGGGGAGACTAAACTGTTTTTT. Translated: CASRGTGETKLFF.

The gene calls are TRBV4-1 and TRBJ1-4; 8 bases line up with TRBD1. The CDR3 sequence is 15 residues long. Per germline, CDR1 MGHRA and CDR2 YSYEKL. Trimming cost V 1 base and J 4 bases; bases outside gene matches: 2. The CDR3 DNA reads TGCGCCAGCAGCCAAGCGGACAGGGATAATGAAAAACTGTTTTTT. Residues: CASSQADRDNEKLFF.

V usage is TRBV10-3 and J usage is TRBJ2-6, with 7 bases that match TRBD1. The germline V gene has CDR1 ENHRY and CDR2 SYGVKD. This CDR3 is 22 amino acids long. The V gene end was trimmed by 6 bases and the J gene end by 0 bases; junction bases not matched to a gene: 23. The CDR3 region has the DNA TGTGCCATCAGATTACCCCGGGACAGCGATCCCCTCTCTGGCTCTGGGGCCAACGTCCTGACTTTC. It codes for CAIRLPRDSDPLSGSGANVLTF.

The rearrangement links TRBV5-1 to TRBJ2-7; D may be TRBD1 (6 bases). Trimming left V 5 bases short and J 3 bases short, with 18 bases between. CDR3 length equals 15 residues. Germline loops: CDR1 SGHRS, CDR2 YFSETQ. The CDR3 DNA reads as TGCGCCAGCAGAAAAGGACAGTCCCACAACTACGAGCAGTACTTC. Its translation: CASRKGQSHNYEQYF.

This clone was found once. The chain joins TRBV7-8 to TRBJ2-5, with 9 nucleotides matching TRBD2. Germline CDR1 is SGHVS and CDR2 is FQNEAQ. This CDR3 spans 15 amino acids. The junction had 11 bases not matched to a gene; V was cut back by 5 bases and J by 7 bases. The CDR3 DNA sequence: TGTGCCAGCAGCCCGGGATTAGCGGGGGTGGGGACCCAGTACTTC. It codes for CASSPGLAGVGTQYF.

This rearrangement joins TRBV5-6 to TRBJ1-2, with TRBD1 identical over 7 bases. Germline trimming cut 4 bases from V and 5 bases from J; bases unmatched to any gene: 2. The CDR3 is 12 residues long. Germline V gene data show CDR1 as SGHDT and CDR2 as YYEEEE. This CDR3 reads CASSLQGYGYTF. For the CDR3, the DNA is TGTGCCAGCAGCCTACAGGGGTATGGCTACACCTTC.

The chain links TRBV9 to TRBJ2-7; D gene ambiguous. V lost 3 bases, J lost 3 bases, and 7 bases lay in between. CDR1 and CDR2 (germline): SGDLS, YYNGEE. The CDR3 totals 12 residues. The CDR3 sequence is CASSASSYEQYF. For the CDR3, the DNA is TGTGCCAGCAGCGCCTCTAGCTACGAGCAGTACTTC.